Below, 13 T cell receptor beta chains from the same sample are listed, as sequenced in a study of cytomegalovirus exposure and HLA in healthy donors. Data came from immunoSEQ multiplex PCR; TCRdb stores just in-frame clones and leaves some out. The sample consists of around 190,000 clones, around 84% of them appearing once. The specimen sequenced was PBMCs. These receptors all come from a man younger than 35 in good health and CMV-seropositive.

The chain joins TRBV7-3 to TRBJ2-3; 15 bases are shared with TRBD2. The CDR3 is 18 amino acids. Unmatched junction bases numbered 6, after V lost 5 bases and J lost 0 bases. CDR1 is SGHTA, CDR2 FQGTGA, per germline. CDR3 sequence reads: CASSKGLAGGASTDTQYF. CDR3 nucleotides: TGTGCCAGCAGCAAGGGACTAGCGGGGGGTGCTAGCACAGATACGCAGTATTTT. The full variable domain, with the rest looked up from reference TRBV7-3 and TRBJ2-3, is GAGVSQTPSNKVTEKGKYVELRCDPISGHTALYWYRQSLGQGPEFLIYFQGTGAADDSGLPNDRFFAVRPEGSVSTLKIQRTERGDSAVYLCASSKGLAGGASTDTQYFGPGTRLTVL.

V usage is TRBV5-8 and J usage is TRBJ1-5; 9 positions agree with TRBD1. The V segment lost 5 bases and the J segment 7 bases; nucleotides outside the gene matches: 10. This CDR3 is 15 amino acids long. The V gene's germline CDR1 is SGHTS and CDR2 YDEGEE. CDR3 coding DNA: TGTGCCAGCAGTTCTGGACAGGGGATTTGGCAGCCCCAGCATTTT. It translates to CASSSGQGIWQPQHF.

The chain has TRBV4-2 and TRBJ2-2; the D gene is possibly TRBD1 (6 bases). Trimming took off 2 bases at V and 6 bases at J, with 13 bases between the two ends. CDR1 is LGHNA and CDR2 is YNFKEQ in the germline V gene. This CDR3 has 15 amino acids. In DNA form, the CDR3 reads TGTGCCAGCAGCCAATTGTCCCAGGGGCCCGGGGAGCTGTTTTTT. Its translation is CASSQLSQGPGELFF.

The CDR3 sequence: CASSEDRLNTEAFF. The CDR3 bases are TGTGCCAGCAGTGAAGACAGACTGAACACTGAAGCTTTCTTT. The chain carries TRBV2 and TRBJ1-1; D remains unclear. The CDR3 is 14 amino acids. Germline V gives CDR1 SNHLY, CDR2 FYNNEI. Trimming shortened V by 1 base and J by 0 bases, and 6 bases separated the two germline ends.

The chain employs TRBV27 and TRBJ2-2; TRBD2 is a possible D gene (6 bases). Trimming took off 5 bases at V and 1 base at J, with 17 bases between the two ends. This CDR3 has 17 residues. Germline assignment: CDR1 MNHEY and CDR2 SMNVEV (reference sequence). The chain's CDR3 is CASSAAFLAQNTGELFF. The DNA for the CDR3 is TGTGCCAGCAGTGCCGCCTTTCTAGCGCAGAACACCGGGGAGCTGTTTTTT.

The DNA for the CDR3 is TGCGCCAGCAGCCAACCGGGACAGATCTATGGCTACACCTTC. It codes for CASSQPGQIYGYTF. The J gene is TRBJ1-2, the V gene TRBV4-1; 7 nucleotides align to TRBD1. Germline CDR1 is MGHRA and CDR2 is YSYEKL. CDR3 size: 14 residues. The trim removed 2 bases at V and 4 bases at J, leaving 4 bases unmatched.

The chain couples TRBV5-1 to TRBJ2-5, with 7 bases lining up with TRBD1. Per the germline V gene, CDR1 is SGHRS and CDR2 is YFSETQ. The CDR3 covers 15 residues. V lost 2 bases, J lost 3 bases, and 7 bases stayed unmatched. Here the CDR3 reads CASSLAGTAEETQYF. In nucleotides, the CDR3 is TGCGCCAGCAGCTTAGCCGGGACAGCCGAAGAGACCCAGTACTTC.

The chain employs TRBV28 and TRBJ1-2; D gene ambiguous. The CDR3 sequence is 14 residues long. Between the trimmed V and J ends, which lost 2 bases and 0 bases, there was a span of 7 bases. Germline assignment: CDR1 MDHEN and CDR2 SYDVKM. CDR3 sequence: CASSLIAANYGYTF. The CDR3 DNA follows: TGTGCCAGCAGTTTAATCGCGGCTAACTATGGCTACACCTTC.

The CDR3, as DNA: TGTGCCAGCAGCCGTTCCTACAATGAGCAGTTCTTC. It codes for CASSRSYNEQFF. V gene TRBV7-2 combines with J gene TRBJ2-1; D unclear. Trimming stripped 5 bases from V and 1 base from J, with 3 bases between. Germline lookup yields CDR1 SGHTA and CDR2 FQGNSA. The CDR3 is 12 amino acids. Combining the CDR3 with reference TRBV7-2 and TRBJ2-1 gives the whole variable domain GAGVSQSPSNKVTEKGKDVELRCDPISGHTALYWYRQSLGQGLEFLIYFQGNSAPDKSGLPSDRFSAERTGGSVSTLTIQRTQQEDSAVYLCASSRSYNEQFFGPGTRLTVL.

The CDR3 is CASSSSGRVSYEQYF. In DNA form, the CDR3 reads TGTGCCAGCAGTTCTAGCGGGAGGGTGTCCTACGAGCAGTACTTC. V is TRBV28 and J is TRBJ2-7; 12 nucleotides align to TRBD2. The CDR3 has 15 residues. J gave up 1 base and V 4 bases, and 2 bases lay outside the gene matches. Germline V lookup: CDR1 MDHEN, CDR2 SYDVKM.

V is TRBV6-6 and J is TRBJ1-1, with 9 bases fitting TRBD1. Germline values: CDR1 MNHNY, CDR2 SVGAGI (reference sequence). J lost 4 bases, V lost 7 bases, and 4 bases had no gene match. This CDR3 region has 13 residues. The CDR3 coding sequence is TGTGCCAGCAACTTACAGGGGGCCACTGAAGCTTTCTTT. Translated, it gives CASNLQGATEAFF.

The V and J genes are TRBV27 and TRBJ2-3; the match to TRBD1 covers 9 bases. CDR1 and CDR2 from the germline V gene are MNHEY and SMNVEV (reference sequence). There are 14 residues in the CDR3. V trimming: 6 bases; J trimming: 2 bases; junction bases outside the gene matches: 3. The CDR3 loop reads CASSRTGDTDTQYF. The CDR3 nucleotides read TGTGCCAGCAGCAGGACAGGGGACACAGATACGCAGTATTTT.

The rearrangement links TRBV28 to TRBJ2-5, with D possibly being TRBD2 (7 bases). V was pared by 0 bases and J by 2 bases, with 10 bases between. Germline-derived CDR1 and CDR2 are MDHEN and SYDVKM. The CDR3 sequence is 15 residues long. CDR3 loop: CASSLWGGGQETQYF. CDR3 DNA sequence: TGTGCCAGCAGTTTATGGGGAGGGGGTCAAGAGACCCAGTACTTC.